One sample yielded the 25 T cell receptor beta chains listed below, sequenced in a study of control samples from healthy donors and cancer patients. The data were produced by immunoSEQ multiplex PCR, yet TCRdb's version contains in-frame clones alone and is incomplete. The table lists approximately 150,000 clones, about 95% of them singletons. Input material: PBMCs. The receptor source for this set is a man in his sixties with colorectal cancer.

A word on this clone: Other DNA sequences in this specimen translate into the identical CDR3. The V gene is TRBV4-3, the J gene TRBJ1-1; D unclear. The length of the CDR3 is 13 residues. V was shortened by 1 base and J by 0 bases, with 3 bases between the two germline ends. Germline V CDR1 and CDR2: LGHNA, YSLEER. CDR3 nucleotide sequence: TGCGCCAGCAGCCAAGGAGTGAACACTGAAGCTTTCTTT. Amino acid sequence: CASSQGVNTEAFF.

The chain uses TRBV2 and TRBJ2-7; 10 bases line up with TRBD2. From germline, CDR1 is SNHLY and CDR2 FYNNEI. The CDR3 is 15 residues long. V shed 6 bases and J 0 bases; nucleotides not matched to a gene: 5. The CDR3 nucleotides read TGTGCCAGCAGACCCAGCGGGGGGGCCTCCTACGAGCAGTACTTC. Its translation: CASRPSGGASYEQYF.

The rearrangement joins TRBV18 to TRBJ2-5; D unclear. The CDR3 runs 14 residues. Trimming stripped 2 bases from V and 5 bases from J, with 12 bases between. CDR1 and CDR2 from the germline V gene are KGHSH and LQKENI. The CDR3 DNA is TGTGCCAGCTCACCAGGACCGGGTCGGGAGACCCAGTACTTC. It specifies CASSPGPGRETQYF.

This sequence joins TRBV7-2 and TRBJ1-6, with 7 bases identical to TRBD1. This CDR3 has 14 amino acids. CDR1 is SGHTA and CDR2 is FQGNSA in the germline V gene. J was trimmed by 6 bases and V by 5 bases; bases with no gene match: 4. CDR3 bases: TGTGCCAGCAGCGGGGACAGACTTAATTCACCCCTCCACTTT. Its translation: CASSGDRLNSPLHF.

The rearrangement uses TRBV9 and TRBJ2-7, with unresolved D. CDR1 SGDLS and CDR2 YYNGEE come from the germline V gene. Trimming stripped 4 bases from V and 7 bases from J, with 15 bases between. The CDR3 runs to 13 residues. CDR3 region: CASSPRLDGEQYF. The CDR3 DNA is TGTGCCAGCAGCCCTCGACTTGATGGGGAGCAGTACTTC.

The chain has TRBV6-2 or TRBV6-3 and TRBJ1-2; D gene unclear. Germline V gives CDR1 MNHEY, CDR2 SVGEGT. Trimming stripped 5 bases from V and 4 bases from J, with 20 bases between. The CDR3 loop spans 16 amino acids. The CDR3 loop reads CASSTPVVSKRYGYTF. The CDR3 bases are TGTGCCAGCAGTACCCCCGTGGTGAGCAAGCGCTATGGCTACACCTTC.

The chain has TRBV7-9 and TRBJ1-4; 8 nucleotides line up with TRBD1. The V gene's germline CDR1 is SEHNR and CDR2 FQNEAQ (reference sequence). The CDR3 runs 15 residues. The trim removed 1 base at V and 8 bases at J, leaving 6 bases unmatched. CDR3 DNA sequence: TGTGCCAGCAGCTTAGACGGGACAGGCGGCGAAAAACTGTTTTTT. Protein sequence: CASSLDGTGGEKLFF.

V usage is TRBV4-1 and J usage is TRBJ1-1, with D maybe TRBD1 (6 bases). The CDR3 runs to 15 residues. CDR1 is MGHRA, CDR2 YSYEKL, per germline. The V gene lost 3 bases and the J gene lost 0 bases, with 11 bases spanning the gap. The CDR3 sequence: CASSHGYRVNTEAFF. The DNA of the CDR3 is TGCGCCAGCAGCCATGGCTACAGGGTGAACACTGAAGCTTTCTTT.

The CDR3 spells CASSLAQRTDTQYF. The CDR3 DNA reads as TGCGCCAGCAGCTTGGCCCAGCGCACAGATACGCAGTATTTT. The chain links TRBV5-1 to TRBJ2-3; D is undetermined. The CDR3 sequence is 14 residues long. Between the trimmed V and J ends, which lost 0 bases and 1 base, there was a span of 6 bases. Germline loops: CDR1 SGHRS, CDR2 YFSETQ.

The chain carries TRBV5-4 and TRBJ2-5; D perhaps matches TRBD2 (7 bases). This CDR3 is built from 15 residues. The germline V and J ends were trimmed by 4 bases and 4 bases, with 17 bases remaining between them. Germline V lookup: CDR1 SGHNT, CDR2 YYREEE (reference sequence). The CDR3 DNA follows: TGTGCCAGCAGCCCTACTGCCGGGGGGCGAGAGACCCAGTACTTC. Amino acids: CASSPTAGGRETQYF.

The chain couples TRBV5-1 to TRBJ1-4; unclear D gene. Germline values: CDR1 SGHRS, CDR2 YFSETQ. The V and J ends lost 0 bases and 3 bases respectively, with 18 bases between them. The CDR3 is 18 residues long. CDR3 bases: TGCGCCAGCAGCTTGGCCCTCCTCGGGAGTGGGTCTAATGAAAAACTGTTTTTT. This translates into CASSLALLGSGSNEKLFF. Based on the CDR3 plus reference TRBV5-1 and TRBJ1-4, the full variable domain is KAGVTQTPRYLIKTRGQQVTLSCSPISGHRSVSWYQQTPGQGLQFLFEYFSETQRNKGNFPGRFSGRQFSNSRSEMNVSTLELGDSALYLCASSLALLGSGSNEKLFFGSGTQLSVL.

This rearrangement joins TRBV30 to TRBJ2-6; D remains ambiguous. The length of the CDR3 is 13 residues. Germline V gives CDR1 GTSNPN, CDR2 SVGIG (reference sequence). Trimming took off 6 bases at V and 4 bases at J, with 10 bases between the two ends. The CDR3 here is CACQGIGANVLTF. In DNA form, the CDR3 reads TGTGCCTGCCAAGGGATAGGGGCCAACGTCCTGACTTTC.

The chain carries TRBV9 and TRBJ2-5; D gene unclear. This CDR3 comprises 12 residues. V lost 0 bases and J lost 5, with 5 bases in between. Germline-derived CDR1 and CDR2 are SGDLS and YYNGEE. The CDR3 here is CASSVVGETQYF. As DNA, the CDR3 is TGTGCCAGCAGCGTAGTGGGGGAGACCCAGTACTTC.

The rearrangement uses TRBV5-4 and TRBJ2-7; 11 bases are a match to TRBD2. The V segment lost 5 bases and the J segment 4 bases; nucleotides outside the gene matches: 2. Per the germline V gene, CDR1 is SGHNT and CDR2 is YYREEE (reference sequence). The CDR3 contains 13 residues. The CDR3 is CASRTSGDYEQYF. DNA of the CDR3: TGTGCCAGCAGGACTAGCGGGGATTACGAGCAGTACTTC.

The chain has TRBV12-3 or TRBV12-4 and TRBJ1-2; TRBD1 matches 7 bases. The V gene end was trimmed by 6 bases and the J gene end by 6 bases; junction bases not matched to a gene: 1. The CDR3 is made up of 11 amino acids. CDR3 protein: CASRQGDGYTF. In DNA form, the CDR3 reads TGTGCCAGCAGGCAGGGGGATGGCTACACCTTC.

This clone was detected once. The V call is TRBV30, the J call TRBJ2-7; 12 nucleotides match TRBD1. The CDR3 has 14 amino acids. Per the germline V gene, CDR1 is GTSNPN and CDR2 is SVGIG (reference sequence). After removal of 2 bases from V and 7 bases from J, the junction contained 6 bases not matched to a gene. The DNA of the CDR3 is TGTGCCTGGAGTCCGGGACAGGGGGCGAGTGAGCAGTACTTC. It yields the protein CAWSPGQGASEQYF.

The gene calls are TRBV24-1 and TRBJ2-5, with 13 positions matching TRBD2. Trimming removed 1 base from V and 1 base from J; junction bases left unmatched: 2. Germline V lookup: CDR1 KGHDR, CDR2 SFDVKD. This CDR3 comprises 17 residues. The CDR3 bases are TGTGCCACCAGTGATTTCCGACTAGCGGGGGGCCAAGAGACCCAGTACTTC. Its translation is CATSDFRLAGGQETQYF.

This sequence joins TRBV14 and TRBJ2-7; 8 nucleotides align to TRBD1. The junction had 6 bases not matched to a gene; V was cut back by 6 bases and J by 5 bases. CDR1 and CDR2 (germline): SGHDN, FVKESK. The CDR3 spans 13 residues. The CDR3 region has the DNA TGTGCCAGCAGTTGGACAGGGATCGACGAGCAGTACTTC. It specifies CASSWTGIDEQYF.

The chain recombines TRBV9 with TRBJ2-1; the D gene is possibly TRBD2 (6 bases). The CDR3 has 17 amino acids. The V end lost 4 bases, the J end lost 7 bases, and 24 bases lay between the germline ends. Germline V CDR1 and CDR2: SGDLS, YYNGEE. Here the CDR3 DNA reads TGTGCCAGCAGCCCCCGAGTAAATAGCGGCCTTTGGAATGAGCAGTTCTTC. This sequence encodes CASSPRVNSGLWNEQFF.

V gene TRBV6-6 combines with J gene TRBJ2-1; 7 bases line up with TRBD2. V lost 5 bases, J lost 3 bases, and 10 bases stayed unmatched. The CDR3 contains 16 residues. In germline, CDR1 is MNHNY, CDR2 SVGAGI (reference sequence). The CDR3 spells CASSLRLASFYNEQFF. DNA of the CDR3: TGTGCCAGCAGTCTTAGACTAGCCAGCTTCTACAATGAGCAGTTCTTC.

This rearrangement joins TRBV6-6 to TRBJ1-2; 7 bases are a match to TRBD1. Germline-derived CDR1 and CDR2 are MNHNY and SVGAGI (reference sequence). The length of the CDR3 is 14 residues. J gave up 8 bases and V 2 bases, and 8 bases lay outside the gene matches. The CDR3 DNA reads TGTGCCAGCAGTTACGGTGACAGGGACGGAGGCTACACCTTC. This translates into CASSYGDRDGGYTF.

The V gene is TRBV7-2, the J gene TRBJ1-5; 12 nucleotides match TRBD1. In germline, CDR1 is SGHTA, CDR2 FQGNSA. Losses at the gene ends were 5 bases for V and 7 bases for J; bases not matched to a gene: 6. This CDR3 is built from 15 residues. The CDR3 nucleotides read TGTGCCAGCAGCCCGGGACAGGGGGCGCGGCAGCCCCAGCATTTT. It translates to CASSPGQGARQPQHF.

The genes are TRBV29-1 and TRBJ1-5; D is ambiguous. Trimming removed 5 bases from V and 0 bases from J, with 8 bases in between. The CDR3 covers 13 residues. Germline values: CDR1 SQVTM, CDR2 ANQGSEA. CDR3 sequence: CSVQESSNQPQHF. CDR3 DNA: TGCAGCGTTCAGGAAAGTAGCAATCAGCCCCAGCATTTT.

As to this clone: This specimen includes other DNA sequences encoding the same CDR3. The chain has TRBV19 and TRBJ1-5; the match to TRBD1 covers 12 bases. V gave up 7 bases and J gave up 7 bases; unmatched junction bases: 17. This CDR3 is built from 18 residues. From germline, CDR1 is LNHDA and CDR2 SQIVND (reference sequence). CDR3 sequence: CASKLGRPGQGAGQPQHF. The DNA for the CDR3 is TGTGCCAGTAAACTGGGTCGACCGGGACAGGGGGCTGGCCAGCCCCAGCATTTT. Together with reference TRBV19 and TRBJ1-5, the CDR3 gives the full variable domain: DGGITQSPKYLFRKEGQNVTLSCEQNLNHDAMYWYRQDPGQGLRLIYYSQIVNDFQKGDIAEGYSVSREKKESFPLTVTSAQKNPTAFYLCASKLGRPGQGAGQPQHFGDGTRLSIL.

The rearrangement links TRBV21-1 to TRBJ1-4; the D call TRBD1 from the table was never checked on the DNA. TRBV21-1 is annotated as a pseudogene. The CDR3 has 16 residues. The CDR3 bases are TGTGCCAGCAGCCTCAAGCTTGGACAGGGTAATGAAAAACTGTTTTTT. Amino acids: CASSLKLGQGNEKLFF.